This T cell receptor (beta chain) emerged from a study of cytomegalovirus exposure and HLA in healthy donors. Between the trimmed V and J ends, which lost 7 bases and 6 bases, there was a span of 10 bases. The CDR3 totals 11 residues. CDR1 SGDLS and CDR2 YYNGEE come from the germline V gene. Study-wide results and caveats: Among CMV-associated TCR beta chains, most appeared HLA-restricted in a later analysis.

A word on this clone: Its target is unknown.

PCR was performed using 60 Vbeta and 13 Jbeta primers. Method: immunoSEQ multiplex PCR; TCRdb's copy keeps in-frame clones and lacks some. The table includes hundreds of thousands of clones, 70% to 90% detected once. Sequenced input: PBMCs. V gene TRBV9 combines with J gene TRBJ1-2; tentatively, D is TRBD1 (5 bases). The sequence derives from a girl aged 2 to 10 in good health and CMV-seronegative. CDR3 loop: CASLGGDGYTF. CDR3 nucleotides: TGTGCCAGCTTGGGGGGGGATGGCTACACCTTC.